The 17 T cell receptor beta chains listed next were all sequenced from one sample in a study of blood T cells in healthy people across ages. Combining a sample-barcoded 5' primer with a J-beta primer mix, a second PCR ran for roughly 7 to 11 cycles. TCRdb processed the 5' RACE reads anew with MiXCR; each CDR3 protein has one entry. The repertoire holds around 780,000 distinct CDR3 sequences, with roughly 25% as singletons. These data were also reused for a study on T cells of mothers and their children.

The sequenced sample was blood. Receptors were obtained from a boy between 5 and 17 years old in good health.

A note on this clonotype: Its ends do not fully match the called genes, so a read error is possible. This chain connects TRBV5-4 to TRBJ2-5; TRBD2 matches at 10 bases. The DNA matches TRBJ2-1 better at its end, which makes the J call doubtful. Germline V lookup: CDR1 SGHNT, CDR2 YYREEE (reference sequence). This CDR3 has 16 amino acids. Here the CDR3 DNA reads TGTGCCAGCAGCTTGCCTAGCGGGGGAGATTTCAATGGGCAGTTCTTC. Its protein is CASSLPSGGDFNGQFF.

Comments on this clonotype: At one of its ends the junction is not consistent with the germline gene, which may arise from a read error. V gene TRBV5-1 combines with J gene TRBJ2-7; the D gene could be TRBD1 or TRBD2 (5 bases each). Germline CDR1 SGHRS, CDR2 YFSETQ. This CDR3 spans 15 amino acids. CDR3 sequence (DNA): TGTGCCAGCAGCTTAGTGACGGGGCCCTCCTACGAGCAGTACTTC. This encodes CASSLVTGPSYEQYF.

The chain links TRBV5-5 to TRBJ2-5; TRBD2 agrees at 7 bases. Germline V gives CDR1 SGHKS, CDR2 YYEKEE (reference sequence). The CDR3 has 16 residues. The J segment lost 4 bases and the V segment lost 0 bases, leaving 9 bases of the junction unmatched. CDR3 region: CASSLESGLVRETQYF. CDR3 nucleotides: TGTGCCAGCAGCTTGGAAAGTGGACTAGTGCGAGAGACCCAGTACTTC.

V usage is TRBV7-2 and J usage is TRBJ1-2, with 7 bases fitting TRBD1. The junction had 8 bases not matched to a gene; V was cut back by 5 bases and J by 2 bases. The CDR3 is made up of 15 amino acids. CDR1 and CDR2 from the germline V gene are SGHTA and FQGNSA. The CDR3: CASSGPETGNYGYTF. The DNA of the CDR3 is TGTGCCAGCAGCGGCCCCGAGACAGGGAACTATGGCTACACCTTC. The variable domain in full, with the rest retrieved from reference TRBV7-2 and TRBJ1-2, is GAGVSQSPSNKVTEKGKDVELRCDPISGHTALYWYRQSLGQGLEFLIYFQGNSAPDKSGLPSDRFSAERTGGSVSTLTIQRTQQEDSAVYLCASSGPETGNYGYTFGSGTRLTVV.

The J gene is TRBJ2-5, the V gene TRBV29-1; 8 nucleotides agree with TRBD2. V lost 3 bases to trimming and J lost 5 bases; unmatched junction nucleotides: 8. The CDR3 covers 14 residues. Germline V gene sequence: CDR1 SQVTM, CDR2 ANQGSEA. The CDR3 region is CSVETGTRVETQYF. The DNA for the CDR3 is TGCAGCGTTGAGACCGGGACTAGAGTTGAGACCCAGTACTTC.

V gene TRBV3-1 combines with J gene TRBJ2-7, with 10 bases that match TRBD1. CDR1 and CDR2 (germline): LGHDT, YNNKEL (reference sequence). This CDR3 has 15 amino acids. V trimming: 1 base; J trimming: 3 bases; junction bases outside the gene matches: 3. CDR3 DNA: TGTGCCAGCAGCCAAGGATGGACAGGGGGCTACGAGCAGTACTTC. Translation gives CASSQGWTGGYEQYF.

The V call is TRBV28, the J call TRBJ2-7; perhaps TRBD1 as D (5 bases). Germline values: CDR1 MDHEN, CDR2 SYDVKM. The V end lost 5 bases, the J end lost 2 bases, and 19 bases lay between the germline ends. The CDR3 is 16 residues long. The CDR3 DNA is TGTGCCAGCAGTGCCCCAGGGCCGACTCAGACCTACGAGCAGTACTTC. This sequence encodes CASSAPGPTQTYEQYF. The full variable domain, with the rest looked up from reference TRBV28 and TRBJ2-7, is DVKVTQSSRYLVKRTGEKVFLECVQDMDHENMFWYRQDPGLGLRLIYFSYDVKMKEKGDIPEGYSVSREKKERFSLILESASTNQTSMYLCASSAPGPTQTYEQYFGPGTRLTVT.

The rearrangement uses TRBV7-9 and TRBJ1-4, with a possible D match to TRBD1 (6 bases). Germline CDR1 is SEHNR and CDR2 is FQNEAQ (reference sequence). Trimming stripped 10 bases from V and 5 bases from J, with 14 bases between. This CDR3 is 13 amino acids long. The DNA of the CDR3 is TGTGCCACCTCCGGGACAAAAAATGAAAAACTGTTTTTT. Translated, it gives CATSGTKNEKLFF. Full variable domain (missing parts from reference TRBV7-9 and TRBJ1-4): DTGVSQNPRHKITKRGQNVTFRCDPISEHNRLYWYRQTLGQGPEFLTYFQNEAQLEKSRLLSDRFSAERPKGSFSTLEIQRTEQGDSAMYLCATSGTKNEKLFFGSGTQLSVL.

The chain is built from TRBV5-1 and TRBJ2-3; TRBD1 or TRBD2 may be the D gene (5 bases each). CDR1 SGHRS and CDR2 YFSETQ come from the germline V gene. V lost 5 bases and J 4 bases, leaving 14 bases between the germline ends. The CDR3 loop spans 14 amino acids. CDR3 in amino acids: CASSPAGSPDTQYF. The CDR3 nucleotides read TGCGCCAGCAGTCCCGCAGGGAGCCCAGATACGCAGTATTTT.

This clonotype was detected only a few times. This chain connects TRBV28 to TRBJ2-5; 11 bases agree with TRBD1. Germline CDR1 and CDR2: MDHEN and SYDVKM. V trimming: 2 bases; J trimming: 2 bases; junction bases outside the gene matches: 4. The CDR3 runs 16 residues. CDR3 loop: CASSLLGQGAQETQYF. The CDR3 DNA sequence: TGTGCCAGCAGTTTACTAGGACAGGGGGCACAAGAGACCCAGTACTTC.

The genes are TRBV2 and TRBJ2-2; TRBD2 matches at 12 bases. Germline lookup yields CDR1 SNHLY and CDR2 FYNNEI. With V trimmed by 6 bases and J by 13 bases, 6 bases remained unmatched. The length of the CDR3 is 13 residues. Written as DNA, the CDR3 is TGTGCCAGCAGGACTAGCGGGGGACCCGGGCTGTTTTTT. Protein product: CASRTSGGPGLFF.

This clonotype was observed many times. This chain uses TRBV10-1 with TRBJ2-7; D gene uncertain. The CDR3 sequence is 12 residues long. The V end was cut by 2 bases, the J end by 0 bases, with 2 bases between. The germline V gene encodes CDR1 WNHNN and CDR2 SYGVQD (reference sequence). This CDR3 is CASSESSYEQYF. In DNA, the CDR3 is TGCGCCAGCAGTGAGAGCTCCTACGAGCAGTACTTC.

The sample holds a few counts of this clonotype. The J gene is TRBJ1-2, the V gene TRBV4-1, with a tentative D call TRBD1 (5 bases). In germline, CDR1 is MGHRA, CDR2 YSYEKL. Trimming shortened V by 3 bases and J by 8 bases, and 10 bases separated the two germline ends. This CDR3 contains 12 residues. The CDR3 sequence is CASSQGPVGYTF. The CDR3, as DNA: TGCGCCAGCAGCCAGGGGCCCGTCGGCTACACCTTC.

This rearrangement joins TRBV24-1 to TRBJ2-5; D unresolved. With the DNA end fitting TRBJ2-1 better, the J assignment may be wrong. The CDR3 extends over 14 amino acids. From germline, CDR1 is KGHDR and CDR2 SFDVKD. The CDR3 here is CATGHSTPGREQFF. The CDR3 DNA follows: TGTGCCACCGGTCACTCCACACCCGGGCGGGAGCAGTTCTTC.

This rearrangement joins TRBV20-1 to TRBJ1-1; D gene uncertain. Germline CDR1 reads DFQATT; CDR2 reads SNEGSKA (reference sequence). V lost 5 bases and J lost 0, with 13 bases in between. The CDR3 is 14 residues long. This CDR3 is CSAPFAAMNTEAFF. The CDR3, as DNA: TGCAGTGCTCCTTTCGCGGCCATGAACACTGAAGCTTTCTTT.

The sample holds a few counts of this clonotype. The chain carries TRBV2 and TRBJ1-4; D is unresolved. In germline, CDR1 is SNHLY, CDR2 FYNNEI. The CDR3 is 15 residues long. V was trimmed by 2 bases and J by 8 bases, leaving 15 bases between them. CDR3 nucleotide sequence: TGTGCCAGCAGTGAACTAGCCATGGGTGGGGAAAAACTGTTTTTT. This gives the protein CASSELAMGGEKLFF.

In this sample, this clonotype turned up a few times. The chain employs TRBV5-1 and TRBJ2-5; TRBD1 matches 10 bases. TRBJ2-7 matches the DNA end more closely, so the J call is doubtful. The CDR3 length is 16 residues. Germline CDR1 SGHRS, CDR2 YFSETQ. For the CDR3, the DNA is TGCGCCAGCAGCGGAGCCGGGACAGGGGATTCCTACGAGCAGTACTTC. Protein: CASSGAGTGDSYEQYF.